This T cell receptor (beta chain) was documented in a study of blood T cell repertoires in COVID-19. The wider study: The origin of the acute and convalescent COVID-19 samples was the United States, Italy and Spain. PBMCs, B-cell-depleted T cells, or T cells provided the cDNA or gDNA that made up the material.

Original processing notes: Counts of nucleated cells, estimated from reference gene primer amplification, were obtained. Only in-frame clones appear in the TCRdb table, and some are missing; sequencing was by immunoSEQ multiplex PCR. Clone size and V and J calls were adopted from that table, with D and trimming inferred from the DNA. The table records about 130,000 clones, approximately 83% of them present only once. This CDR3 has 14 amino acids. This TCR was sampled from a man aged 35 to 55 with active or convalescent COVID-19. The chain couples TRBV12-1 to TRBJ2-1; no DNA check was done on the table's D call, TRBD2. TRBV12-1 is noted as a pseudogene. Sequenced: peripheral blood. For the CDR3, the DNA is TGTGCCAGCAGCGGGGGGGGCCCCTACAATGAGCAGTTCTTC. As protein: CASSGGGPYNEQFF.